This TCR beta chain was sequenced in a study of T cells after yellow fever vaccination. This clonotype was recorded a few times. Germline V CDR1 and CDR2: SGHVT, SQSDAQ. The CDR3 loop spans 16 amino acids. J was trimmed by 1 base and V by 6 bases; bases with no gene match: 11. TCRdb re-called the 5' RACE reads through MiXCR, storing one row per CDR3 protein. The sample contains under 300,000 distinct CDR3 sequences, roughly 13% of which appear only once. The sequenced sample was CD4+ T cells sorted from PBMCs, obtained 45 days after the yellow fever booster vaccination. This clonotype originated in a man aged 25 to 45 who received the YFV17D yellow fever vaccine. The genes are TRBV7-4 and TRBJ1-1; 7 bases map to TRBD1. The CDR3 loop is CASSRVTGEWNTEAFF. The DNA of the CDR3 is TGTGCCAGCAGTAGGGTTACAGGGGAGTGGAACACTGAAGCTTTCTTT.